Presented here are 12 T cell receptor beta chains from one specimen sequenced in a study of cytomegalovirus exposure and HLA in healthy donors. The PCR had 60 Vbeta and 13 Jbeta primers. Produced via immunoSEQ multiplex PCR; TCRdb's table is partial and in-frame only. Here the sample spans about 200,000 clones, approximately 85% being singletons. Material: PBMCs. These receptors were taken from a woman aged 45-65 years in good health and CMV-seronegative.

The V call is TRBV11-2, the J call TRBJ2-7; weak D call: TRBD1 (6 bases). V lost 4 bases to trimming and J lost 3 bases, with 7 bases between them. CDR1 and CDR2 from the germline V gene are SGHAT and FQNNGV. CDR3 size: 12 residues. The DNA for the CDR3 is TGTGCCAGCAGCTCGACAGGCTACGAGCAGTACTTC. It is translated as CASSSTGYEQYF. Using reference TRBV11-2 and TRBJ2-7 for the parts outside the CDR3, the full variable domain is EAGVAQSPRYKIIEKRQSVAFWCNPISGHATLYWYQQILGQGPKLLIQFQNNGVVDDSQLPKDRFSAERLKGVDSTLKIQPAKLEDSAVYLCASSSTGYEQYFGPGTRLTVT.

Here the CDR3 DNA reads TGTGCCAGCAGTTTCCGTCAGCGGAGCTCCTACAATGAGCAGTTCTTC. Translating it yields CASSFRQRSSYNEQFF. V gene TRBV27 combines with J gene TRBJ2-1; the D gene is possibly TRBD2 (5 bases). CDR3 length: 16 amino acids. V was pared by 3 bases and J by 0 bases, with 12 bases between. Germline assignment: CDR1 MNHEY and CDR2 SMNVEV (reference sequence).

The chain employs TRBV28 and TRBJ1-2; TRBD1 aligns across 10 bases. J lost 4 bases, V lost 5 bases, and 10 bases had no gene match. Germline-derived CDR1 and CDR2 are MDHEN and SYDVKM. The length of the CDR3 is 16 residues. Written as DNA, the CDR3 is TGTGCCAGCAGTCCCTATGGACAGGGGGAGGTCTATGGCTACACCTTC. Residues: CASSPYGQGEVYGYTF.

V gene TRBV5-6 combines with J gene TRBJ1-1; no clear D. The germline V gene encodes CDR1 SGHDT and CDR2 YYEEEE. The CDR3 sequence is 16 residues long. V shed 0 bases and J shed 6 bases, with 18 bases lying between them. The chain's CDR3 is CASSLGAWRARAEAFF. The CDR3 DNA reads as TGTGCCAGCAGCTTGGGGGCTTGGCGGGCTCGGGCTGAAGCTTTCTTT.

V and J are TRBV5-1 and TRBJ2-7; the D gene is possibly TRBD1 (6 bases). V lost 4 bases, J lost 2 bases, and 16 bases lay in between. The CDR3 covers 15 residues. CDR1 is SGHRS, CDR2 YFSETQ, per germline. The CDR3 loop is CASSRGQHLTYEQYF. The CDR3 DNA is TGCGCCAGCAGCAGAGGACAGCACCTTACCTACGAGCAGTACTTC.

The V and J genes are TRBV7-6 and TRBJ2-3, with 13 bases identical to TRBD2. Germline V gives CDR1 SGHVS, CDR2 FNYEAQ. J lost 3 bases, V lost 5 bases, and 5 bases had no gene match. The CDR3 has 16 residues. As DNA, the CDR3 is TGTGCCAGCAGCACCCGGACTAGCGGGGGAACAGATACGCAGTATTTT. Translating it yields CASSTRTSGGTDTQYF.

V and J are TRBV5-5 and TRBJ2-2; TRBD2 matches 11 bases. Germline CDR1 reads SGHKS; CDR2 reads YYEKEE (reference sequence). J lost 7 bases, V lost 4 bases, and 6 bases had no gene match. CDR3 size: 15 residues. CDR3 sequence: CASSQGLAGLGELFF. DNA for the CDR3: TGTGCCAGCAGCCAAGGACTAGCGGGTCTCGGGGAGCTGTTTTTT.

The chain has TRBV5-6 and TRBJ1-1; perhaps TRBD1 as D (5 bases). Germline V gives CDR1 SGHDT, CDR2 YYEEEE. CDR3 length equals 15 residues. V was shortened by 5 bases and J by 4 bases, with 18 bases between the two germline ends. The CDR3 DNA follows: TGTGCCAGCAGGCCGAGACAGCAGGTCTCCACTGAAGCTTTCTTT. It yields the protein CASRPRQQVSTEAFF.

The genes are TRBV30 and TRBJ1-3; the D gene is possibly TRBD1 (6 bases). This CDR3 is built from 16 residues. Trimming stripped 3 bases from V and 2 bases from J, with 17 bases between. Germline V gives CDR1 GTSNPN, CDR2 SVGIG (reference sequence). This chain's CDR3 is CAWSDPGGATGNTIYF. The CDR3 region has the DNA TGTGCCTGGAGCGATCCGGGGGGGGCGACTGGAAACACCATATATTTT.

The V call is TRBV19, the J call TRBJ2-3; 15 bases align to TRBD2. Losses at the gene ends were 9 bases for V and 5 bases for J; bases not matched to a gene: 6. Germline loops: CDR1 LNHDA, CDR2 SQIVND (reference sequence). This CDR3 region has 15 residues. In DNA, the CDR3 is TGTGCCAGCCTAGGACTAGCGGGAGGGGGAGATACGCAGTATTTT. Its translation: CASLGLAGGGDTQYF.

The sample holds a few counts of this clone. The CDR3: CASSPGRGSGYEQYF. The CDR3 nucleotides are TGTGCCAGCAGCCCTGGAAGGGGGAGTGGGTACGAGCAGTACTTC. The chain uses TRBV7-7 and TRBJ2-7; weak D call: TRBD1 (6 bases). Germline-derived CDR1 and CDR2 are SSHAT and FNYEAQ (reference sequence). The CDR3 covers 15 residues. V was trimmed by 5 bases and J by 4 bases, leaving 18 bases between them.

The chain is built from TRBV10-3 and TRBJ2-2; D perhaps matches TRBD1 (5 bases). The V gene's germline CDR1 is ENHRY and CDR2 SYGVKD. The germline V and J ends were trimmed by 2 bases and 1 base, with 5 bases remaining between them. The CDR3 is 14 residues long. DNA of the CDR3: TGTGCCATCAGTGAGGGACAGAACACCGGGGAGCTGTTTTTT. Protein: CAISEGQNTGELFF.